This entry concerns a single T cell receptor (beta chain). Its antigen remains unidentified. CDR1 is DFQATT and CDR2 is SNEGSKA in the germline V gene (reference sequence). The CDR3 contains 10 residues. V was trimmed by 5 bases and J by 7 bases, leaving 6 bases between them. The second PCR ran roughly 7 to 12 cycles with a sample-barcoded 5' primer and J-beta primers. Unique molecular identifiers of 12 random nucleotides labeled each cDNA. Each CDR3 protein is one row after TCRdb ran MiXCR on the 5' RACE reads. The data contain some 550,000 distinct CDR3 sequences, around half of them seen just once; the ten biggest clones take up 20% to 25%. The entry originates in a study of blood T cells in healthy people across ages. General study findings and limits: While age rose, TCR beta diversity per million T cells dropped in a roughly linear way.

Whenever a sample was processed, at least 6.5 million PBMCs were isolated. What was sequenced was blood. This receptor was obtained from a man at least 80 years old in good health. V gene TRBV20-1 combines with J gene TRBJ2-1; D gene ambiguous. The CDR3 reads CSASSNEQFF. The CDR3 region has the DNA TGCAGTGCTTCTTCAAATGAGCAGTTCTTC.